Shown below are 17 T cell receptor beta chains from a single sample sequenced in a study of T-cell memory formation after mild COVID-19. TCRdb re-called the 5' RACE reads with MiXCR, one entry per CDR3 protein. The table includes about 160,000 distinct CDR3 sequences, less than 40% detected once. The specimen was PBMCs or a T cell subset sorted from them (not recorded which). Every receptor here comes from an adult woman who had mild COVID-19 (a few samples of this study predate the infection). Cell type and time point are not known.

V and J are TRBV7-9 and TRBJ1-6; D possibly corresponds to TRBD1 (6 bases). V lost 4 bases and J 10 bases, leaving 11 bases between the germline ends. CDR1 and CDR2 (germline): SEHNR, FQNEAQ (reference sequence). The CDR3 has 13 amino acids. CDR3 loop: CASSSDSLSPLHF. The CDR3 DNA follows: TGTGCCAGCAGCTCGGACAGTCTCTCACCCCTCCACTTT.

This chain uses TRBV7-2 with TRBJ2-1; TRBD2 matches at 12 bases. Looked up from germline, CDR1 is SGHTA and CDR2 is FQGNSA. V shed 2 bases and J 2 bases; nucleotides not matched to a gene: 7. The CDR3 spans 18 residues. CDR3 region: CASSLPHLAGGTYNEQFF. DNA for the CDR3: TGTGCCAGCAGCTTACCCCACCTAGCGGGAGGGACCTACAATGAGCAGTTCTTC.

The rearrangement uses TRBV10-3 and TRBJ1-5, with D tentatively TRBD1 (5 bases). Germline V gives CDR1 ENHRY, CDR2 SYGVKD. V was shortened by 0 bases and J by 7 bases, with 13 bases between the two germline ends. The CDR3 sequence is 15 residues long. As DNA, the CDR3 is TGTGCCATCAGTGAGTCTCCTGGGACGGCGCAGCCCCAGCATTTT. Amino acid sequence: CAISESPGTAQPQHF.

The chain links TRBV24-1 to TRBJ2-5; TRBD1 aligns across 8 bases. This CDR3 is 14 amino acids long. CDR1 is KGHDR and CDR2 is SFDVKD in the germline V gene. V shed 4 bases and J 4 bases; nucleotides not matched to a gene: 4. CDR3 protein: CATSESGTGETQYF. The CDR3 DNA sequence: TGTGCCACCAGTGAATCGGGGACAGGAGAGACCCAGTACTTC.

The chain combines TRBV29-1 with TRBJ2-7, with D perhaps matching TRBD1 or TRBD2 (5 bases each). CDR1 is SQVTM and CDR2 is ANQGSEA in the germline V gene. Trimming took 4 bases from V and 4 from J, leaving 32 bases between them. CDR3 size: 19 residues. CDR3 coding DNA: TGCAGCGTTGCTGGTTTCTTGAACGGAGGTCGGGACCAAGGGTACGAGCAGTACTTC. Translated, it gives CSVAGFLNGGRDQGYEQYF.

The chain uses TRBV12-5 and TRBJ2-7; D gene ambiguous. The CDR3 runs to 13 residues. The V gene's germline CDR1 is LGHNT and CDR2 FRNRAP. V was pared by 2 bases and J by 3 bases, with 8 bases between. CDR3 sequence (DNA): TGTGCTAGTGGTTTGAACAGACTCTACGAGCAGTACTTC. The encoded protein is CASGLNRLYEQYF.

This chain uses TRBV28 with TRBJ2-7; D ambiguous. CDR1 and CDR2 from the germline V gene are MDHEN and SYDVKM. This CDR3 comprises 14 residues. V lost 5 bases and J 5 bases, leaving 16 bases between the germline ends. Here the CDR3 reads CASSPTPRIHEQYF. In DNA form, the CDR3 reads TGTGCCAGCAGTCCCACCCCGCGGATCCACGAGCAGTACTTC.

This clonotype was detected only a few times. The V gene is TRBV7-2, the J gene TRBJ1-1; D ambiguous. CDR3 length equals 13 residues. V shed 3 bases and J shed 1 base, with 6 bases lying between them. Germline V gene lookup returns CDR1 SGHTA and CDR2 FQGNSA. CDR3 sequence: CASSLEGNTEAFF. The CDR3 DNA is TGTGCCAGCAGCTTGGAAGGGAACACTGAAGCTTTCTTT. Combining the CDR3 with reference TRBV7-2 and TRBJ1-1 gives the whole variable domain GAGVSQSPSNKVTEKGKDVELRCDPISGHTALYWYRQSLGQGLEFLIYFQGNSAPDKSGLPSDRFSAERTGGSVSTLTIQRTQQEDSAVYLCASSLEGNTEAFFGQGTRLTVV.

The rearrangement joins TRBV30 to TRBJ2-2; D tentatively reads TRBD1 or TRBD2 (5 bases each). V was shortened by 8 bases and J by 4 bases, with 20 bases between the two germline ends. The length of the CDR3 is 15 residues. Germline CDR1 is GTSNPN and CDR2 is SVGIG (reference sequence). The CDR3 DNA reads TGTGCCGGGACCCCCCCTAGAATCCCCACCGGGGAGCTGTTTTTT. This sequence encodes CAGTPPRIPTGELFF.

The V gene is TRBV7-8, the J gene TRBJ2-5, with 8 bases aligning to TRBD1. The germline V gene encodes CDR1 SGHVS and CDR2 FQNEAQ. CDR3 length: 18 residues. The trim removed 3 bases at V and 3 bases at J, leaving 15 bases unmatched. In nucleotides, the CDR3 is TGTGCCAGCAGCTTTGACGTTTTAGGGACAGGAGTGGAAGAGACCCAGTACTTC. Amino acids: CASSFDVLGTGVEETQYF.

The chain links TRBV20-1 to TRBJ1-4; 7 bases are a match to TRBD1. V shed 5 bases, J shed 6 bases, and the junction held 6 bases outside the gene matches. CDR3 size: 13 residues. Germline assignment: CDR1 DFQATT and CDR2 SNEGSKA (reference sequence). The CDR3 nucleotides read TGCAGTGCTGCGAGACAGGGCGATGAAAAACTGTTTTTT. It is translated as CSAARQGDEKLFF.

The chain combines TRBV4-3 with TRBJ2-7, with D perhaps assigned TRBD1 or TRBD2 (6 bases each). The CDR3 is 13 amino acids. Deletions cut 1 base from V and 6 bases from J, with 10 bases between. Per the germline V gene, CDR1 is LGHNA and CDR2 is YSLEER. CDR3: CASSQVRGLEQYF. The DNA of the CDR3 is TGCGCCAGCAGCCAAGTTCGGGGGCTCGAGCAGTACTTC.

The CDR3 sequence is CASSPTQGTRETQYF. CDR3 sequence (DNA): TGTGCCAGCAGTCCAACCCAGGGTACCCGGGAGACCCAGTACTTC. The rearrangement uses TRBV6-6 and TRBJ2-5, with D perhaps matching TRBD1 (5 bases). Germline V gene lookup returns CDR1 MNHNY and CDR2 SVGAGI (reference sequence). V was trimmed by 5 bases and J by 5 bases, leaving 18 bases between them. This CDR3 spans 15 amino acids.

This clonotype was seen a few times. The V and J genes are TRBV13 and TRBJ2-7; TRBD2 agrees at 9 bases. Germline V CDR1 and CDR2: PRHDT, FYEKMQ (reference sequence). CDR3 length equals 16 residues. The ends lost 0 bases at V and 0 bases at J; junction bases unmatched: 3. The CDR3 bases are TGTGCCAGCAGCTTAGGAGGCGGGGGGGGCTCCTACGAGCAGTACTTC. Its protein product is CASSLGGGGGSYEQYF. Filled out from reference TRBV13 and TRBJ2-7, the complete variable domain reads AAGVIQSPRHLIKEKRETATLKCYPIPRHDTVYWYQQGPGQDPQFLISFYEKMQSDKGSIPDRFSAQQFSDYHSELNMSSLELGDSALYFCASSLGGGGGSYEQYFGPGTRLTVT.

J is TRBJ1-2 and V is TRBV19, with D perhaps TRBD1 (6 bases). The V gene lost 7 bases and the J gene lost 7 bases, with 16 bases spanning the gap. Germline CDR1 is LNHDA and CDR2 is SQIVND (reference sequence). CDR3 length: 13 residues. The CDR3 DNA reads as TGTGCCAGTACCGTAACAGGGTTCAGTGGCTACACCTTC. Residues: CASTVTGFSGYTF.

This chain uses TRBV6-1 with TRBJ1-2; 9 bases agree with TRBD1. V trimming: 2 bases; J trimming: 8 bases; junction bases outside the gene matches: 6. The CDR3 runs 14 residues. Germline V CDR1 and CDR2: MNHNS, SASEGT. CDR3 DNA: TGTGCCAGCAGTGAATGGGGGACAGGGAGAGGCTACACCTTC. It codes for CASSEWGTGRGYTF.

V gene TRBV6-6 combines with J gene TRBJ2-7; 10 positions match TRBD2. This CDR3 has 16 amino acids. Germline V CDR1 and CDR2: MNHNY, SVGAGI (reference sequence). Germline trimming cut 3 bases from V and 3 bases from J; bases unmatched to any gene: 8. The CDR3 coding sequence is TGTGCCAGCAGTTATCCTGTGACTAGCGGGCACTACGAGCAGTACTTC. It yields the protein CASSYPVTSGHYEQYF.